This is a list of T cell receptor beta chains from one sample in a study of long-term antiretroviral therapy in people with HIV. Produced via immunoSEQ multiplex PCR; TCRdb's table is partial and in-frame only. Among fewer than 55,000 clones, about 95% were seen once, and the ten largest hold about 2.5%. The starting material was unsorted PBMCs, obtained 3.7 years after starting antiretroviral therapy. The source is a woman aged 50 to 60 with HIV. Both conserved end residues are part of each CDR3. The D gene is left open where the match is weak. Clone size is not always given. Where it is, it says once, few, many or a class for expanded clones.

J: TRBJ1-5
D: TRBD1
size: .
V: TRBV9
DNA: TGTGCCAGCAGCGCAGGGACAGGGGGGTCTCAGCCCCAGCATTTT
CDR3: CASSAGTGGSQPQHF

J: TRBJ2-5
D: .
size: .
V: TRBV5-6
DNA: TGTGCCAGCAGCTTGGAAGTGAAAGAGACCCAGTACTTC
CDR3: CASSLEVKETQYF

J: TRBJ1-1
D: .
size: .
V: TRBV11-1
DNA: TGTGCCAGCAGCTTAGTTTGGGGCTCTGAAGCTTTCTTT
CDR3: CASSLVWGSEAFF

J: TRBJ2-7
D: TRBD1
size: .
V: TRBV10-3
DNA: TGTGCCACCAAGGGGACAGGGAGCTACGAGCAGTACTTC
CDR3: CATKGTGSYEQYF

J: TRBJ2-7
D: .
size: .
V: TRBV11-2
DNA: TGTGCCAGCAGCTTAGGAGGCGGGGGCTATTACGAGCAGTACTTC
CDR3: CASSLGGGGYYEQYF

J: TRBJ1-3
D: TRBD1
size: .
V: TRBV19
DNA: TGTGCCAGTACGGACAGGGGCTCACCAATCTCTGGAAACACCATATATTTT
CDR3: CASTDRGSPISGNTIYF

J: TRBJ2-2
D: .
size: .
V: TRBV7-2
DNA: TGTGCCAGCAGCTTAGGGTCGGCCGGGGAGCTGTTTTTT
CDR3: CASSLGSAGELFF

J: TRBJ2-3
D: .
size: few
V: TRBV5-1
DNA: TGCGCCAGCAGCTTGGTTTCGTTGAACACAGATACGCAGTATTTT
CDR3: CASSLVSLNTDTQYF

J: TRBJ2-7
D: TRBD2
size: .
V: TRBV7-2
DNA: TGTGCCAGCGTGAGGGCTAGCGGCTCCTACGAGCAGTACTTC
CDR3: CASVRASGSYEQYF

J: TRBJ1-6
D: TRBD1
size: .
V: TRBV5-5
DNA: TGTGCCAGCAGCGGAGGACAGGGGGCCTCCTATAATTCACCCCTCCACTTT
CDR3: CASSGGQGASYNSPLHF

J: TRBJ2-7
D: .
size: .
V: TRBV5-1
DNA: TGCGCCAGCAGCTTGCGACAGGGAGGTGACGAGCAGTACTTC
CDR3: CASSLRQGGDEQYF

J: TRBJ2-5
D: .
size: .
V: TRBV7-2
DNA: TGTGCCAGCAGCTTAGGAGGGGGGGCCCCGGGGACCCAGTACTTC
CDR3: CASSLGGGAPGTQYF

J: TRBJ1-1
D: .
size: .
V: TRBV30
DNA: TGTGCCTGGAGTGTAACATTGGGTACTGAAGCTTTCTTT
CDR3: CAWSVTLGTEAFF

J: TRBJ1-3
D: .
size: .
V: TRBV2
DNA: TGTGCCAGCAGTGAGTTTGGAAACACCATATATTTT
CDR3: CASSEFGNTIYF

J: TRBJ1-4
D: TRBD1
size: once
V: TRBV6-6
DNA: TGTGCCAGCAGTTACCCACCGGGACAGGGGGATGAAAAACTGTTTTTT
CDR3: CASSYPPGQGDEKLFF

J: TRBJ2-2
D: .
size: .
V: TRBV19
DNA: TGTGCCAGTAGTGTAAAGGAGTTCGGGGAGCTGTTTTTT
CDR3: CASSVKEFGELFF

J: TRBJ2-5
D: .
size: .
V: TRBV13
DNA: TGTGCCAGCAGCTTAGGAGTAGTCCAAGAGACCCAGTACTTC
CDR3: CASSLGVVQETQYF

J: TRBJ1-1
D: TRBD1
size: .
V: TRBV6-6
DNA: TGTGCCAGCAGGGATCCTTGGACAGGAAACACTGAAGCTTTCTTT
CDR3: CASRDPWTGNTEAFF

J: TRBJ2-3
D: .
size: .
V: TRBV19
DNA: TGTGCCAGTAGTCCTCTCCCCGGACATGGCACAGATACGCAGTATTTT
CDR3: CASSPLPGHGTDTQYF

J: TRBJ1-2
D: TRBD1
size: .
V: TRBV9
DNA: TGTGCCAGCAGCTTGGCCGGGACAGGGGCTGCTTATGGCTACACCTTC
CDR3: CASSLAGTGAAYGYTF

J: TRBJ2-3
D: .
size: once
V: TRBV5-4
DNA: TGTGCCAGCAGCTTGGGCGGACTGGTAGCGGTCACAGATACGCAGTATTTT
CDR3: CASSLGGLVAVTDTQYF

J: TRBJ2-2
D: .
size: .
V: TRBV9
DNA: TGTGCCAGCAGCGTAGGGGGATTGTCGGTCACCGGGGAGCTGTTTTTT
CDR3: CASSVGGLSVTGELFF

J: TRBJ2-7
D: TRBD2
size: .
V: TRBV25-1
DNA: TGTGCCAGCAGCCCCAGCGGGAGGGGGCAATACGAGCAGTACTTC
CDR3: CASSPSGRGQYEQYF

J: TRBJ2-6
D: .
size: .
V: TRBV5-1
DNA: TGCGCCAGCAGCGCAGACTCTGGGGCCAACGTCCTGACTTTC
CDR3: CASSADSGANVLTF

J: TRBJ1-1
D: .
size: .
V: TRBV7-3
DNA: TGTGCCAGCAGCCCCGATTCGGGGCTGCGGTACACTGAAGCTTTCTTT
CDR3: CASSPDSGLRYTEAFF

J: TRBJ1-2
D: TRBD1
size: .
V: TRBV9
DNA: TGTGCCAGCAGCGAGCGGGACAGGGGGCCGGGTAACTATGGCTACACCTTC
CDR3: CASSERDRGPGNYGYTF

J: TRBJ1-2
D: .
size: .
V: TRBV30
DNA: TGTGCCTGGAGCCTAAAGGGGCTAGGGGCGTATGGCTACACCTTC
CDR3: CAWSLKGLGAYGYTF

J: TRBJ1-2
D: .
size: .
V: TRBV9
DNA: TGTGCCAGCAGCGTAGCTACTAAAGGGTTTGACAGAGACAATGGCTACACCTTC
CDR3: CASSVATKGFDRDNGYTF

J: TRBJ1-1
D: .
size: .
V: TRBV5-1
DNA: TGCGCCAGCAGCCAAGTTTGGAACACTGAAGCTTTCTTT
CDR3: CASSQVWNTEAFF

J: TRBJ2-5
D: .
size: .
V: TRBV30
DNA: TGTGCCTGGAGTCGGAATTGGGGGGCCCAAGAGACCCAGTACTTC
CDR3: CAWSRNWGAQETQYF

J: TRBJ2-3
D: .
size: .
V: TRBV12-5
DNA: TGTGCTAGTGGTTTGGTACGGAAGGCACAGGGAGATACGCAGTATTTT
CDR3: CASGLVRKAQGDTQYF

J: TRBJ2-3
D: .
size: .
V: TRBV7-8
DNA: TGTGCCAGCAGCTTATCAGGGGCCGCAGATACGCAGTATTTT
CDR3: CASSLSGAADTQYF

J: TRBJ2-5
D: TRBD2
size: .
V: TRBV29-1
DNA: TGCAGCGTTGGGACTAGCGGGGGGGAGACCCAGTACTTC
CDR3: CSVGTSGGETQYF

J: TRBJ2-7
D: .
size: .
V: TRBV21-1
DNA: TGTGCCAGCTTCAGACACCCCAAGTCGGAGCAGTACTTC
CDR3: CASFRHPKSEQYF

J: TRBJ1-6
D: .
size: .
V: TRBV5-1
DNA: TGCGCCAGCAGCTTGGCCGTCGGGGGATATTCACCCCTCCACTTT
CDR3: CASSLAVGGYSPLHF

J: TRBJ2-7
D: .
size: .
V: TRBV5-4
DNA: TGTGCCAGCAGCTTGGTATACTCCTACGAGCAGTACTTC
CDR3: CASSLVYSYEQYF